A selection of T cell receptor beta chains follows, all from one sample in a study. TCRdb re-analysed the RT-PCR reads in MiXCR, keeping a single row per CDR3 protein. The profile shows hundreds of thousands of distinct CDR3 sequences, 14% of them singletons. The sequenced sample consisted of memory CD4+ T cells from blood. These receptors were taken from a female donor in good health, serving as a healthy control. The CDR3 runs from the conserved cysteine through the conserved F or W. The D gene is left open where the match is weak. Clone size appears in some rows only: once, few, many, or a class for an expanded clone.

cdr3_aa: CASSLVKTEGTEAFF
cdr3_nt: TGCGCCAGCAGCTTGGTCAAGACGGAGGGTACTGAAGCTTTCTTT
d_call: .
j_call: TRBJ1-1
v_call: TRBV5-1
clone_size: .

cdr3_aa: CASSLVGGIGTEAFF
cdr3_nt: TGTGCCAGCAGTTTAGTGGGAGGGATCGGGACTGAAGCTTTCTTT
d_call: .
j_call: TRBJ1-1
v_call: TRBV12-3/TRBV12-4
clone_size: .

cdr3_aa: CASSLDSRDTQYF
cdr3_nt: TGTGCCAGCAGCTTAGATTCCAGGGATACGCAGTATTTT
d_call: .
j_call: TRBJ2-3
v_call: TRBV7-9
clone_size: .

cdr3_aa: CASRAEDRPYQPQHF
cdr3_nt: TGTGCCAGCAGGGCAGAGGACAGGCCTTATCAGCCCCAGCATTTT
d_call: TRBD1
j_call: TRBJ1-5
v_call: TRBV5-5
clone_size: few

cdr3_aa: CASSLALPTDTQYF
cdr3_nt: TGCGCCAGCAGCTTAGCCCTTCCCACAGATACGCAGTATTTT
d_call: .
j_call: TRBJ2-3
v_call: TRBV5-1
clone_size: many

cdr3_aa: CASSLELAEYNEQFF
cdr3_nt: TGTGCCAGCAGCTTAGAACTAGCGGAGTACAATGAGCAGTTCTTC
d_call: TRBD2
j_call: TRBJ2-1
v_call: TRBV7-3
clone_size: many

cdr3_aa: CASSADGARYNEQFF
cdr3_nt: TGTGCCAGCAGCGCAGACGGGGCCAGATACAATGAGCAGTTCTTC
d_call: .
j_call: TRBJ2-1
v_call: TRBV9
clone_size: many

cdr3_aa: CASSSGDRVAYGYTF
cdr3_nt: TGTGCCAGCAGCTCCGGTGATAGAGTGGCCTATGGCTACACCTTC
d_call: .
j_call: TRBJ1-2
v_call: TRBV7-9
clone_size: few

cdr3_aa: CASSRGGPGYEQYF
cdr3_nt: TGTGCCAGCAGTAGGGGCGGACCAGGGTACGAGCAGTACTTC
d_call: .
j_call: TRBJ2-7
v_call: TRBV7-3
clone_size: many

cdr3_aa: CASSPPAGELFF
cdr3_nt: TGTGCCAGCAGTCCCCCCGCCGGGGAGCTGTTTTTT
d_call: .
j_call: TRBJ2-2
v_call: TRBV27
clone_size: many

cdr3_aa: CASSRSGNTGELFF
cdr3_nt: TGTGCTAGCAGCCGGAGCGGGAACACCGGGGAGCTGTTTTTT
d_call: .
j_call: TRBJ2-2
v_call: TRBV7-7
clone_size: few

cdr3_aa: CASSSTGTGLYEQYF
cdr3_nt: TGTGCCAGCAGCTCAACTGGGACAGGCCTCTACGAGCAGTACTTC
d_call: TRBD1
j_call: TRBJ2-7
v_call: TRBV13
clone_size: few

cdr3_aa: CASSAPGQGEVEQFF
cdr3_nt: TGCGCCAGCAGCGCCCCCGGACAGGGGGAGGTTGAGCAGTTCTTC
d_call: TRBD1
j_call: TRBJ2-1
v_call: TRBV5-1
clone_size: .

cdr3_aa: CAISESGVRTYEQYF
cdr3_nt: TGTGCCATCAGTGAGTCGGGAGTGAGAACCTACGAGCAGTACTTC
d_call: .
j_call: TRBJ2-7
v_call: TRBV10-3
clone_size: many

cdr3_aa: CASSLNSGTYNEQFF
cdr3_nt: TGTGCCAGCAGCTTAAACAGCGGGACCTACAATGAGCAGTTCTTC
d_call: TRBD2
j_call: TRBJ2-1
v_call: TRBV7-2
clone_size: few